These T cell receptor beta chains were read from a single sample in a study of blood T cells in healthy people across ages. From the 5' RACE reads, TCRdb called clonotypes with MiXCR, one entry per CDR3 protein. Among 1.2 million to 1.5 million distinct CDR3 sequences listed, about 43% were seen once. Sequencing was done on a sample of blood. All receptors derive from a woman aged 18-29 years in good health. Each CDR3 is given with its conserved first and last residue. The order of the fields is V gene, CDR3 protein.

>TRBV11-2
CASSLDRTSRDREQFF
>TRBV4-2
CASSQDSVNTEAFF
>TRBV7-2
CAGSLALGPFYEQFF
>TRBV6-1
CASSEDRFGEQYF
>TRBV28
CASSPPGQGPQPQHF
>TRBV12-3/TRBV12-4
CASSAKRSSRSYNEQFF
>TRBV12-3/TRBV12-4
CASSLVKEELFF
>TRBV18
CASSPGQGSDYGYTF
>TRBV7-9
CASSSRDLNSPLHF
>TRBV20-1
CSATRDRGLVSYNEQFF
>TRBV7-9
CASSLTGTLNQPQHF
>TRBV29-1
CSAGPDEQFF
>TRBV4-2
CASSQGSSGGSEQYF
>TRBV29-1
CSVESDYEQYF
>TRBV18
CATTGQGNTEAFF
>TRBV2
CASSEEVRGYGYTF
>TRBV28
CASSGEFGTLDNSPLHF
>TRBV7-2
CASSLAWDNEQFF
>TRBV2
CASRPLAREIDEQFF
>TRBV11-1
CASTAGGGNEQFF
>TRBV10-3
CAISDPTGRNTEAFF
>TRBV9
CASSNQPGLATDTQYF
>TRBV7-2
CASSSQLQGAVNYNEQFF
>TRBV4-2
CASSPLGVSPSGEQYF
>TRBV29-1
CSAGPRDTQYF
>TRBV12-3/TRBV12-4
CASSSWRTDTQYF
>TRBV20-1
CSATSTGLIEQFF
>TRBV7-9
CASSPGLYTDTQYF
>TRBV20-1
CSARQGASNYGYTF
>TRBV6-6
CASRPGLAGVGEQYF
>TRBV9
CASSLDPGPSYEQYF
>TRBV7-9
CASSLDPAIQETQYF
>TRBV4-2
CASSQESSGGFETQYF
>TRBV7-2
CASSSGPMYNEQYF
>TRBV27
CASSLYARPISGYTF
>TRBV5-1
CASSSIGGPAHERYF
>TRBV27
CASNHLRTASTDTQYF
>TRBV6-1
CASSGQDQSTEAFF
>TRBV20-1
CSAQTGTNYGYTF
>TRBV19
CASSYGSGKSTDTQYF
>TRBV10-2
CASIGRGPYEQYF
>TRBV12-3/TRBV12-4
CASSLQDGKETQYF
>TRBV20-1
CSAPPSGLTNTQYF
>TRBV3-1
CASSRLPGAGYTF
>TRBV28
CASSLGQGVGPRDTQYF
>TRBV6-1
CASSEGTGLAKNIQYF
>TRBV20-1
CSLGRTDTQYF